This T cell receptor beta chain was sequenced for a study of identical twins. There are many counts of this clonotype. Its antigen remains unknown. The CDR3 has 15 amino acids. Trimming pared 5 bases from V and 6 bases from J, leaving 16 bases between. Germline CDR1 SGHVS, CDR2 FQNEAQ. The authors used template switching to add a universal primer site and gave cDNA unique molecular identifiers. Using its own MiXCR run on the 5' RACE reads, TCRdb lists one record per CDR3 protein. This table holds about 240,000 distinct CDR3 sequences, 12% found once. Whole-study results and caveats: One should note that invariant MAIT and iNKT cells could partly confound zero-insertion analyses. Findings depended on cross-sectional statistics rather than tracking the same donors.

These same data were also listed under a study on yellow fever vaccine responses in identical twins. That work contributes: As reported, the vaccine T cell response of twins seemed partly convergent and partly personalized.

The sequenced material came from memory (CD45RO+) T cells sorted from blood. This TCR was recovered from a woman between 18 and 29 years old in good health. The chain carries TRBV7-8 and TRBJ1-4; D may be TRBD1 (6 bases). CDR3 residues: CASSPSRGSYEKLFF. The DNA of the CDR3 is TGTGCCAGCAGCCCCTCCAGGGGATCATATGAAAAACTGTTTTTT.